One and the same sample provided the 3 T cell receptor beta chains below, sequenced in a study of blood T cell repertoires in COVID-19. The method was immunoSEQ multiplex PCR; TCRdb's version includes in-frame clones alone and lacks a portion of them. The data contain approximately 58,000 clones, 65% to 80% of them singletons. What was sequenced was peripheral blood. The receptors stem from a man aged 65-85 years with active or convalescent COVID-19.

This clone was seen only a few times. The chain is built from TRBV28 and TRBJ1-2; D is ambiguous. The CDR3 covers 15 residues. CDR1 and CDR2 from the germline V gene are MDHEN and SYDVKM. Trimming took 4 bases from V and 0 from J, leaving 12 bases between them. CDR3 bases: TGTGCCAGCAGTTCCCCCAACAGAGCTAACTATGGCTACACCTTC. Its protein product is CASSSPNRANYGYTF.

The CDR3 reads CSVPDPFGGMNTEAFF. In DNA form, the CDR3 reads TGCAGCGTCCCGGACCCGTTCGGAGGGATGAACACTGAAGCTTTCTTT. This chain links TRBV29-1 with TRBJ1-1; unclear D gene. CDR1 SQVTM and CDR2 ANQGSEA come from the germline V gene. V lost 6 bases and J 0 bases, leaving 20 bases between the germline ends. The length of the CDR3 is 16 residues.

The chain has TRBV29-1 and TRBJ1-2; D unresolved. This CDR3 region has 11 residues. CDR1 and CDR2 (germline): SQVTM, ANQGSEA. The V gene lost 6 bases and the J gene lost 2 bases, with 7 bases spanning the gap. The CDR3 spells CSVSGNYGYTF. In DNA form, the CDR3 reads TGCAGCGTGAGCGGGAACTATGGCTACACCTTC.